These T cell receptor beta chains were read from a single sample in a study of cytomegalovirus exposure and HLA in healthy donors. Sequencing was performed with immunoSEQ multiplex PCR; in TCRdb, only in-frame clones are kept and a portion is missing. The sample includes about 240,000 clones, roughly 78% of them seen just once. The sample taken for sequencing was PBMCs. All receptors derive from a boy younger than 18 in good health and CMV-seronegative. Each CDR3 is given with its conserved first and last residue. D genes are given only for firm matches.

CASSLQRDRSYTF | TRBJ1-2 | TRBV19 | TRBD1
CASSHMNRGAPEAFF | TRBJ1-1 | TRBV6-6 | TRBD1
CASSSAGEEREKLFF | TRBJ1-4 | TRBV13 | .
CASSDGTNYEQYF | TRBJ2-7 | TRBV6-4 | .
CASSLAGTKNIQYF | TRBJ2-4 | TRBV28 | .
CASSGGTGVNYGYTF | TRBJ1-2 | TRBV5-1 | TRBD1
CAWWGKRGGKLFF | TRBJ1-4 | TRBV30 | .
CASSPGQLAYGYTF | TRBJ1-2 | TRBV9 | TRBD1
CASSREGSRANYGYTF | TRBJ1-2 | TRBV19 | .
CASSPNPGGLETQYF | TRBJ2-5 | TRBV5-4 | TRBD2
CASSLIRGQNEQFF | TRBJ2-1 | TRBV5-1 | TRBD1
CASSPRTRLKDEQYF | TRBJ2-7 | TRBV19 | .
CASSIGQGRTEAFF | TRBJ1-1 | TRBV5-6 | TRBD1
CASSLGADSYNEQFF | TRBJ2-1 | TRBV7-9 | .
CASGLVSFQGNYSNQPQHF | TRBJ1-5 | TRBV12-5 | .
CASSKKDRQGALFF | TRBJ1-4 | TRBV6-1 | TRBD1